These 8 T cell receptor beta chains were all obtained from the same sample, sequenced in a study of cytomegalovirus exposure and HLA in healthy donors. The PCR made use of 60 Vbeta and 13 Jbeta primers. TCRdb's copy holds only in-frame clones and misses some; the assay was immunoSEQ multiplex PCR. In the table there are about 220,000 clones, approximately 68% of which are singletons. The sample comprised PBMCs. The receptors here all came from a woman in her 30s in good health and CMV-seronegative.

A word on this clone: Germline is not matched at one junction end, which may reflect a read error. The J gene is TRBJ2-7, the V gene TRBV11-2; no definite D call. CDR1 and CDR2 from the germline V gene are SGHAT and FQNNGV. The CDR3 is 10 amino acids. The CDR3 region is CASSLVSVNF. The CDR3 nucleotides read TGTGCCAGCAGCTTAGTGTCAGTGAACTTC.

Note on this clone: At one end, the junction sequence differs from germline, possibly due to a read error. V usage is TRBV7-7 and J usage is TRBJ1-4, with D perhaps matching TRBD1 (6 bases). Germline CDR1 reads SSHAT; CDR2 reads FNYEAQ (reference sequence). This CDR3 comprises 14 residues. Here the CDR3 reads CASSLGPGDEKLFF. The CDR3 region has the DNA TGTGCTAGCAGCTTAGGGCCAGGGGATGAAAAACTGTTTTTT.

The CDR3 nucleotides read TGTGCTAGTGCCCTCGGAGGGGACTCCTACAATGAGCAGTTCTTC. Its protein is CASALGGDSYNEQFF. This chain connects TRBV12-5 to TRBJ2-1; the D gene is possibly TRBD2 (6 bases). Germline V gene lookup returns CDR1 LGHNT and CDR2 FRNRAP. The CDR3 runs 15 residues. The germline V and J ends were trimmed by 7 bases and 0 bases, with 13 bases remaining between them.

This clone came up many times. This sequence joins TRBV7-2 and TRBJ1-2; unclear D gene. V lost 5 bases to trimming and J lost 7 bases, with 14 bases between them. Germline loops: CDR1 SGHTA, CDR2 FQGNSA. The CDR3 runs to 13 residues. CDR3 DNA: TGTGCCAGCAGCCTTAGTTCCCCCCCTGGCTACACCTTC. As protein: CASSLSSPPGYTF.

This clone has more than one count but fewer than ten. V usage is TRBV29-1 and J usage is TRBJ2-1, with a possible D match to TRBD2 (6 bases). The germline gives CDR1 SQVTM, CDR2 ANQGSEA. The V end lost 3 bases, the J end lost 2 bases, and 14 bases lay between the germline ends. This CDR3 has 15 residues. DNA of the CDR3: TGCAGCGTTGAGGAGGGAGAGAGTCCCTACAATGAGCAGTTCTTC. Protein sequence: CSVEEGESPYNEQFF.

This clone was detected only a few times. V gene TRBV20-1 combines with J gene TRBJ2-1; perhaps TRBD1 as D (5 bases). Trimming cost V 4 bases and J 12 bases, with 13 bases left between them. This CDR3 is 11 amino acids long. The germline gives CDR1 DFQATT, CDR2 SNEGSKA (reference sequence). The CDR3 DNA reads as TGCAGTGCTAACTTAAGGGGAAGGCAGTTCTTC. This sequence encodes CSANLRGRQFF.

The table lists this clone with a few counts. The chain uses TRBV7-9 and TRBJ2-2; TRBD1 aligns across 7 bases. Germline values: CDR1 SEHNR, CDR2 FQNEAQ (reference sequence). CDR3 length: 14 amino acids. Unmatched junction bases numbered 7, after V lost 5 bases and J lost 7 bases. The CDR3 is CASSRTGAYGELFF. The CDR3 region has the DNA TGTGCCAGCAGCCGGACAGGTGCATACGGGGAGCTGTTTTTT.

The genes are TRBV7-8 and TRBJ2-3; D gene unclear. The V end lost 5 bases, the J end lost 5 bases, and 8 bases lay between the germline ends. The CDR3 extends over 12 amino acids. Per germline, CDR1 SGHVS and CDR2 FQNEAQ. CDR3 DNA: TGTGCCAGCAGCCCCCCCGGAGATACGCAGTATTTT. It translates to CASSPPGDTQYF. Full variable domain (outside the CDR3, taken from reference TRBV7-8 and TRBJ2-3): GAGVSQSPRYKVAKRGQDVALRCDPISGHVSLFWYQQALGQGPEFLTYFQNEAQLDKSGLPSDRFFAERPEGSVSTLKIQRTQQEDSAVYLCASSPPGDTQYFGPGTRLTVL.